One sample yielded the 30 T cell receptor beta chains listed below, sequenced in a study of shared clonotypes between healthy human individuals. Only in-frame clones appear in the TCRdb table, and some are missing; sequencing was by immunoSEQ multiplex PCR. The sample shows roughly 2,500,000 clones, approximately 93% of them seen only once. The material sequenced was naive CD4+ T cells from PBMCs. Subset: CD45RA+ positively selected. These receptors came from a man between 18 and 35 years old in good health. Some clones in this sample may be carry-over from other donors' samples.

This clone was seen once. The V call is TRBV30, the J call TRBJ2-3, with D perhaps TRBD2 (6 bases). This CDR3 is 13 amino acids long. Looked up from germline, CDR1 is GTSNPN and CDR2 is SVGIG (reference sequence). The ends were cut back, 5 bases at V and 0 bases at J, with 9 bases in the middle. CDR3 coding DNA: TGTGCCTGGGGGGGGTCTAGCACAGATACGCAGTATTTT. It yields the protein CAWGGSSTDTQYF.

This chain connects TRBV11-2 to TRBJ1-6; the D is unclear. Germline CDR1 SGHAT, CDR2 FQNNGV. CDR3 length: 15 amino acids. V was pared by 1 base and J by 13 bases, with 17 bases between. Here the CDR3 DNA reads TGTGCCAGCAGCTTAGTGGCCAGAACCCCATCGCCCCTCCACTTT. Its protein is CASSLVARTPSPLHF.

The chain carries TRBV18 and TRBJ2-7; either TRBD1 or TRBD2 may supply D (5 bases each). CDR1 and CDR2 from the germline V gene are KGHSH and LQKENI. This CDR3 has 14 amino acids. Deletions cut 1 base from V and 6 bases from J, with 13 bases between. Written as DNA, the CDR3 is TGTGCCAGCTCACCACAACGGGACCAAGGCGAGCAGTACTTC. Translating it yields CASSPQRDQGEQYF.

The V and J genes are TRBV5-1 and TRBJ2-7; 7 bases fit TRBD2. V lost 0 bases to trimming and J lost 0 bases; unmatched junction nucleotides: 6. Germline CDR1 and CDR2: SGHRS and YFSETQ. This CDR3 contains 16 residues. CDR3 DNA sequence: TGCGCCAGCAGCTTGGTGGGGGGGACGGCCTCCTACGAGCAGTACTTC. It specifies CASSLVGGTASYEQYF. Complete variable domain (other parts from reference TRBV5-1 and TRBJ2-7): KAGVTQTPRYLIKTRGQQVTLSCSPISGHRSVSWYQQTPGQGLQFLFEYFSETQRNKGNFPGRFSGRQFSNSRSEMNVSTLELGDSALYLCASSLVGGTASYEQYFGPGTRLTVT.

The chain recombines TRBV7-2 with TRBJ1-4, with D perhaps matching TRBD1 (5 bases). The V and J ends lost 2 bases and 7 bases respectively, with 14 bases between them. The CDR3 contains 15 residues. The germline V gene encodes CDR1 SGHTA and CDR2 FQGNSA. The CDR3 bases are TGTGCCAGCAGCTTAAGGGGATTCATGAGTGAAAAACTGTTTTTT. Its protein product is CASSLRGFMSEKLFF.

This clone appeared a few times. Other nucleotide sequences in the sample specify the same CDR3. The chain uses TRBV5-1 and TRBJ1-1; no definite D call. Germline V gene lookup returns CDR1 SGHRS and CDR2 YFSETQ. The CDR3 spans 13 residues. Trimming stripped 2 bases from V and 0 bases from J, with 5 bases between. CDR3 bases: TGCGCCAGCAGCTTCAGGATGAACACTGAAGCTTTCTTT. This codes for CASSFRMNTEAFF.

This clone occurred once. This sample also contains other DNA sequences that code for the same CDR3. The CDR3 DNA reads TGCGCCAGCAGCCTTACAGGGGCAGATACGCAGTATTTT. The encoded protein is CASSLTGADTQYF. The gene calls are TRBV5-1 and TRBJ2-3, with 7 bases matching TRBD1. After removal of 4 bases from V and 4 bases from J, the junction contained 3 bases not matched to a gene. The length of the CDR3 is 13 residues. CDR1 and CDR2 (germline): SGHRS, YFSETQ.

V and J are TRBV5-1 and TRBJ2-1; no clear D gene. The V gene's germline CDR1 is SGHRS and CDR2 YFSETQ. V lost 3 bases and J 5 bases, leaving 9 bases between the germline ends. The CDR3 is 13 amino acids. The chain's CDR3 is CASSSPSNNEQFF. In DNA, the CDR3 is TGCGCCAGCAGCTCCCCCTCAAACAATGAGCAGTTCTTC.

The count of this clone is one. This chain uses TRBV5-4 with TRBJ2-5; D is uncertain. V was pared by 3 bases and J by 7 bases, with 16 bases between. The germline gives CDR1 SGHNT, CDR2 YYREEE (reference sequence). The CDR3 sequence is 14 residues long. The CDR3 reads CASSSSGLLRTQYF. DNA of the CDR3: TGTGCCAGCAGCTCTTCGGGCCTCTTGAGGACCCAGTACTTC.

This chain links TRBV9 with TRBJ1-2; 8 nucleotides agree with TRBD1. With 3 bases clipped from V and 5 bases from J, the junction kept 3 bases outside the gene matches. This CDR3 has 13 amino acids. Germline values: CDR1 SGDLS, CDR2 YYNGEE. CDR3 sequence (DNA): TGTGCCAGCAGCGATCGGACAGGGTATGGCTACACCTTC. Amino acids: CASSDRTGYGYTF.

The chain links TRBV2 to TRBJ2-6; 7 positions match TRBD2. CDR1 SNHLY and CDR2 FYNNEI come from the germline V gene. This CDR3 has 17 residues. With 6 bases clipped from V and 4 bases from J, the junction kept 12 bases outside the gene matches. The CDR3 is CASRMNLAGSGANVLTF. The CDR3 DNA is TGTGCCAGCAGGATGAACTTAGCGGGCTCAGGGGCCAACGTCCTGACTTTC.

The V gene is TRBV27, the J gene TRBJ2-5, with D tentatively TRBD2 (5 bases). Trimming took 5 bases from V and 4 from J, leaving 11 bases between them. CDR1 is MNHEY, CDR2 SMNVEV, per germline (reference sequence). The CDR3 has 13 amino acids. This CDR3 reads CASSPGRGETQYF. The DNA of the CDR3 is TGTGCCAGCAGTCCCGGACGGGGAGAGACCCAGTACTTC.

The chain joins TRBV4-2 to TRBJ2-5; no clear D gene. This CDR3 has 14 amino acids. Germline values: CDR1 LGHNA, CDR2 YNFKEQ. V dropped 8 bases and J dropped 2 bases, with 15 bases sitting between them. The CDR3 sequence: CASSGGELQETQYF. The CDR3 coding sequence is TGTGCCAGCTCGGGCGGTGAGCTTCAAGAGACCCAGTACTTC.

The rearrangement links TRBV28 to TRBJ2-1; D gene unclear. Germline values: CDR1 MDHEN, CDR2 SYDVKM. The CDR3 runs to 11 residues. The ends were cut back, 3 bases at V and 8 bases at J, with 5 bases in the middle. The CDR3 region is CASSFLDEQFF. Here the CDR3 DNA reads TGTGCCAGCAGTTTTCTCGATGAGCAGTTCTTC.

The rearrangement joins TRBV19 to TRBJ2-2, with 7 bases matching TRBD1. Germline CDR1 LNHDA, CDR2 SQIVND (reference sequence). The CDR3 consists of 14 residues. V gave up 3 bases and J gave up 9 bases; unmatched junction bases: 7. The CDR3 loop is CASSIPGQTWELFF. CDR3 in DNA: TGTGCCAGTAGTATCCCGGGACAGACATGGGAGCTGTTTTTT.

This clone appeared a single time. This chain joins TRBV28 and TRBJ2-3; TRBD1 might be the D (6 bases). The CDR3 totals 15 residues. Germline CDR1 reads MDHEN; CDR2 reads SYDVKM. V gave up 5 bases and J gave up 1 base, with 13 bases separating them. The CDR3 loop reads CASSPAGAGTDTQYF. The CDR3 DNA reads TGTGCCAGCAGTCCCGCAGGGGCGGGCACAGATACGCAGTATTTT.

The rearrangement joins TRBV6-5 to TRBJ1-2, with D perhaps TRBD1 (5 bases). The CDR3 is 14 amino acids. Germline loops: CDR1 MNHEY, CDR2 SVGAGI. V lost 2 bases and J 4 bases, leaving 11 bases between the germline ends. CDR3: CASSYLGGGYGYTF. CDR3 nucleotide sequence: TGTGCCAGCAGTTACCTGGGGGGAGGCTATGGCTACACCTTC.

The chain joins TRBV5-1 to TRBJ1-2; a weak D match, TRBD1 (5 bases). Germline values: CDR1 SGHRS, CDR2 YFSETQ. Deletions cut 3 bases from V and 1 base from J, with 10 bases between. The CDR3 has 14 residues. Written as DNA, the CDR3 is TGCGCCAGCAGCTGGGGACCAGATAACTATGGCTACACCTTC. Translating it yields CASSWGPDNYGYTF.

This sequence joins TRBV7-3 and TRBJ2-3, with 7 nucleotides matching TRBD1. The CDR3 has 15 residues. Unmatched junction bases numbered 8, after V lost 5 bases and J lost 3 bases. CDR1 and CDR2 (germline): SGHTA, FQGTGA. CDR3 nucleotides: TGTGCCAGCAGCCAGGGTACAGGGGTGACAGATACGCAGTATTTT. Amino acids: CASSQGTGVTDTQYF.

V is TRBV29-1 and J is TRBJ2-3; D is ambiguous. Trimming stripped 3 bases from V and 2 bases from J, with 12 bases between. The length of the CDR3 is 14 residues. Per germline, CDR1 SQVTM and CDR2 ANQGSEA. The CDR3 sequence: CSVEVGGPTDTQYF. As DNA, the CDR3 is TGCAGCGTTGAGGTAGGCGGTCCCACAGATACGCAGTATTTT.

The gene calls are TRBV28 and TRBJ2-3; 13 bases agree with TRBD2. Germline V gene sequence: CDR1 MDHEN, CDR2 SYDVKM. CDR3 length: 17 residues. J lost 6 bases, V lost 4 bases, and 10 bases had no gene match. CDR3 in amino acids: CASSSQTSGRPRDTQYF. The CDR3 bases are TGTGCCAGCAGTTCTCAGACTAGCGGGAGGCCCCGGGATACGCAGTATTTT.

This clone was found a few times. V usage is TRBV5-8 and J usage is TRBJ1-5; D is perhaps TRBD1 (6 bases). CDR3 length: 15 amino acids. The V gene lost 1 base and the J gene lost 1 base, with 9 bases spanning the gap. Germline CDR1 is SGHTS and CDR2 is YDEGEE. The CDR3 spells CASSLFDRSNQPQHF. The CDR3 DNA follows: TGTGCCAGCAGCTTGTTTGACAGGAGCAATCAGCCCCAGCATTTT. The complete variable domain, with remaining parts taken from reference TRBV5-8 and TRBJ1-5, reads EAGVTQSPTHLIKTRGQQATLRCSPISGHTSVYWYQQALGLGLQFLLWYDEGEERNRGNFPPRFSGRQFPNYSSELNVNALELEDSALYLCASSLFDRSNQPQHFGDGTRLSIL.

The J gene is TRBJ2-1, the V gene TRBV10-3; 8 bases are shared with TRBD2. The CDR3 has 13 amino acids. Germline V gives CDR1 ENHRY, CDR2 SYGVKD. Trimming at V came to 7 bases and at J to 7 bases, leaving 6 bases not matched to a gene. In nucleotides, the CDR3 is TGTGCCATCAAAGCGGGAGAATGGAATGAGCAGTTCTTC. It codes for CAIKAGEWNEQFF.

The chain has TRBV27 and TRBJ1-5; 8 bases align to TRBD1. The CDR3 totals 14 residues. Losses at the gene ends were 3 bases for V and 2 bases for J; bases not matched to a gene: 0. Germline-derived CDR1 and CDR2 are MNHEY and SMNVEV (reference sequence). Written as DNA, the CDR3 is TGTGCCAGCAGTTTGGACAGGGGCAATCAGCCCCAGCATTTT. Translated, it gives CASSLDRGNQPQHF.

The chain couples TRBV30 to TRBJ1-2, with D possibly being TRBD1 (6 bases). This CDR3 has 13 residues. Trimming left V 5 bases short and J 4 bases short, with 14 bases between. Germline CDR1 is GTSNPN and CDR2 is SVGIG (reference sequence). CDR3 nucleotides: TGTGCCTGGCAGCCCCTCAGGGGCTATGGCTACACCTTC. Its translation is CAWQPLRGYGYTF.

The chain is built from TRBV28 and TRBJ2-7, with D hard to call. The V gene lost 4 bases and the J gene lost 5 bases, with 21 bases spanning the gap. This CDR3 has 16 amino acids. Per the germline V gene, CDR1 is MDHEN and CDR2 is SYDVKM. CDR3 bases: TGTGCCAGCAGTTCCCCGACACCTACAAAAGTCCACGAGCAGTACTTC. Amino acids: CASSSPTPTKVHEQYF.

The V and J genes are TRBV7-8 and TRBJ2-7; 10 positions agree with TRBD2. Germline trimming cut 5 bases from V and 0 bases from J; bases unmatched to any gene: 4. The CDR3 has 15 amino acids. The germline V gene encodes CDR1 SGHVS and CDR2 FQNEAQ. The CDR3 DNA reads TGTGCCAGCAGCGCCACTAGCGGGATCTCCTACGAGCAGTACTTC. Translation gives CASSATSGISYEQYF.

This chain's CDR3 is CASSQSASGDADTQYF. The CDR3 DNA follows: TGTGCCAGCAGCCAGTCCGCCTCAGGGGACGCAGATACGCAGTATTTT. This chain connects TRBV5-4 to TRBJ2-3; D is perhaps TRBD1 (6 bases). The V and J ends lost 4 bases and 4 bases respectively, with 19 bases between them. CDR3 length: 16 amino acids. Per the germline V gene, CDR1 is SGHNT and CDR2 is YYREEE (reference sequence).

The CDR3 loop reads CASSPGTMGEKLFF. DNA for the CDR3: TGTGCCAGCAGCCCCGGGACAATGGGTGAAAAACTGTTTTTT. V usage is TRBV28 and J usage is TRBJ1-4, with a possible D match to TRBD1 (6 bases). CDR1 is MDHEN, CDR2 SYDVKM, per germline. V dropped 6 bases and J dropped 7 bases, with 15 bases sitting between them. The CDR3 loop spans 14 amino acids.

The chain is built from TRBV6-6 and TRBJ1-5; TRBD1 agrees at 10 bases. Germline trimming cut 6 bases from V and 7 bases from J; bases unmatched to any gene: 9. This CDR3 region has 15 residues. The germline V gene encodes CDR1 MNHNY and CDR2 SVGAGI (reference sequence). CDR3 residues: CASSTDRGPRQPQHF. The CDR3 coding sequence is TGTGCCAGCAGCACAGACAGGGGGCCTCGGCAGCCCCAGCATTTT.